This is a list of T cell receptor beta chains from one sample in a study of CD8 T cell repertoires and HIV-1 epitope variants. Their recognized antigens are unknown. Clones were read by immunoSEQ multiplex PCR, and TCRdb kept only the in-frame ones, dropping some. The sample has 1,500 to 2,000 clones, just over 70% seen once; the top ten hold around 43%. Input material: cultured CD8+ T cells derived from PBMCs. These receptor sequences come from a male donor with HIV. Both conserved end residues are part of each CDR3. The D gene is left open where the match is weak. Rows may omit the clone size; those that give it use once, few, many or a size class.

d_call: -; v_call: TRBV20-1; clone_size: once; j_call: TRBJ1-6; cdr3_aa: CSARDPQALHF; cdr3_nt: TGCAGTGCTAGGGACCCTCAAGCCCTCCACTTT
d_call: TRBD2; v_call: TRBV7-6; clone_size: once; j_call: TRBJ2-5; cdr3_aa: CASSSLAAHQETQYF; cdr3_nt: TGTGCCAGCAGTAGCCTAGCGGCCCACCAAGAGACCCAGTACTTC
d_call: -; v_call: TRBV6-1; clone_size: -; j_call: TRBJ1-3; cdr3_aa: CASTLTVLSGNTIYF; cdr3_nt: TGTGCCAGCACCCTGACAGTTCTCTCTGGAAACACCATATATTTT
d_call: -; v_call: TRBV2; clone_size: -; j_call: TRBJ2-1; cdr3_aa: CASSPYPKSYNEQFF; cdr3_nt: TGTGCCAGCAGTCCTTATCCTAAGAGCTACAATGAGCAGTTCTTC
d_call: TRBD1; v_call: TRBV30; clone_size: -; j_call: TRBJ2-7; cdr3_aa: CACMTTPGGFSEQYF; cdr3_nt: TGTGCCTGTATGACCACCCCAGGGGGTTTCAGCGAGCAGTACTTC
d_call: -; v_call: TRBV5-5; clone_size: -; j_call: TRBJ1-2; cdr3_aa: CASNSLSRKTYGYTF; cdr3_nt: TGTGCCAGCAACTCACTCTCGCGAAAGACCTATGGCTACACCTTC
d_call: TRBD1; v_call: TRBV5-1; clone_size: -; j_call: TRBJ2-3; cdr3_aa: CASTDRDADTQYF; cdr3_nt: TGCGCCAGCACAGACAGGGATGCAGATACGCAGTATTTT
d_call: -; v_call: TRBV6-1; clone_size: -; j_call: TRBJ2-7; cdr3_aa: CASSGGGGYPEQYF; cdr3_nt: TGTGCCAGCAGTGGCGGTGGAGGGTATCCGGAGCAGTACTTC
d_call: TRBD1; v_call: TRBV19; clone_size: -; j_call: TRBJ2-2; cdr3_aa: CASRTEQGAGGELFF; cdr3_nt: TGTGCCAGTAGAACAGAGCAGGGGGCCGGCGGGGAGCTGTTTTTT
d_call: -; v_call: TRBV27; clone_size: -; j_call: TRBJ1-5; cdr3_aa: CASSLFVPGTSNQPQHF; cdr3_nt: TGTGCCAGCAGTTTATTCGTCCCAGGAACTAGCAATCAGCCCCAGCATTTT
d_call: -; v_call: TRBV4-1; clone_size: few; j_call: TRBJ2-7; cdr3_aa: CASSQDERPRYF; cdr3_nt: TGCGCCAGCAGCCAAGACGAGCGCCCTCGGTACTTC
d_call: -; v_call: TRBV2; clone_size: -; j_call: TRBJ2-7; cdr3_aa: CASRDTGAYEQYF; cdr3_nt: TGTGCCAGCAGAGACACGGGCGCCTACGAGCAGTACTTC
d_call: -; v_call: TRBV27; clone_size: -; j_call: TRBJ2-3; cdr3_aa: CASSFTPSSTDTQYF; cdr3_nt: TGTGCCAGCAGTTTTACACCATCTAGCACAGATACGCAGTATTTT
d_call: -; v_call: TRBV28; clone_size: -; j_call: TRBJ2-5; cdr3_aa: CASSPQETQYF; cdr3_nt: TGTGCCAGCAGTCCCCAAGAGACCCAGTACTTC
d_call: TRBD2; v_call: TRBV27; clone_size: once; j_call: TRBJ2-3; cdr3_aa: CASTPTTTSGRSTDTQYF; cdr3_nt: TGTGCCAGCACCCCGACCACGACTAGCGGGCGTAGCACAGATACGCAGTATTTT
d_call: -; v_call: TRBV28; clone_size: few; j_call: TRBJ2-2; cdr3_aa: CASSLREDRSYTGELFF; cdr3_nt: TGTGCCAGCAGTTTACGAGAGGACAGATCTTACACCGGGGAGCTGTTTTTT
d_call: -; v_call: TRBV28; clone_size: -; j_call: TRBJ2-6; cdr3_aa: CASSLRVTGANVLTF; cdr3_nt: TGTGCCAGCAGCCTCAGGGTAACCGGGGCCAACGTCCTGACTTTC
d_call: TRBD2; v_call: TRBV6-5; clone_size: -; j_call: TRBJ2-2; cdr3_aa: CASRLGGTATGELFF; cdr3_nt: TGTGCCAGCAGGTTGGGGGGGACGGCCACCGGGGAGCTGTTTTTT